The sequence of this TCR beta chain was determined in a study of T cell responses to AZD1222 COVID-19 vaccine. Whole-study context: Second doses at about 4 or about 12 weeks were pooled.

The germline CDR1 and CDR2 sequences are GTSNPN and SVGIG (reference sequence). The germline V and J ends were trimmed by 5 bases and 1 base, with 17 bases remaining between them. The CDR3 runs to 15 residues. Comments on this clone: Its specificity is not known.

Notes on the study in general: The study identified only six AZD1222 recipients as seropositive at baseline. Repertoire samples came only from after the peak T cell response. Most donors were white British and more were female, and clonal diversity was possibly underestimated.

Here immunoSEQ multiplex PCR was the method, and the copy in TCRdb shows in-frame clones only, minus some. The profile shows roughly 100,000 clones, about 86% of them singletons. The input for sequencing was peripheral blood, taken on day 0 of AZD1222 vaccination. This clonotype originated in an adult in good health. The chain links TRBV30 to TRBJ1-1, with D hard to call. CDR3 sequence: CAWSPETTENTEAFF. The CDR3 bases are TGTGCCTGGTCCCCCGAGACAACCGAGAACACTGAAGCTTTCTTT. The whole variable domain, remainder taken from reference TRBV30 and TRBJ1-1, is SQTIHQWPATLVQPVGSPLSLECTVEGTSNPNLYWYRQAAGRGLQLLFYSVGIGQISSEVPQNLSASRPQDRQFILSSKKLLLSDSGFYLCAWSPETTENTEAFFGQGTRLTVV.